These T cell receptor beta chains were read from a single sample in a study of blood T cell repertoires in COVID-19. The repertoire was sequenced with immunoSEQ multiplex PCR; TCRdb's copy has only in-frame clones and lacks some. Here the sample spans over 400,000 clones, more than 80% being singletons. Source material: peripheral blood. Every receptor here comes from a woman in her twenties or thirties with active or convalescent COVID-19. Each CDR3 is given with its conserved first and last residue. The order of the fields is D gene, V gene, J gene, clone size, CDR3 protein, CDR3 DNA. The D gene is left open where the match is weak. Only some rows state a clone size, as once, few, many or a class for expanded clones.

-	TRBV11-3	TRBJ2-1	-	CASSLEEDSQQFF	TGTGCCAGCAGCTTAGAAGAGGACAGCCAGCAGTTCTTC
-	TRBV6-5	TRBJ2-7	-	CASSPGVAELYEQYF	TGTGCCAGCAGCCCCGGGGTAGCGGAGTTATACGAGCAGTACTTC
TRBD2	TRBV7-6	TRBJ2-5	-	CASRGGETQYF	TGTGCCAGCAGGGGGGGGGAGACCCAGTACTTC
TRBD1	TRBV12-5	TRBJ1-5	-	CASAAGGKNGNQPQHF	TGTGCTAGTGCGGCAGGGGGCAAGAACGGCAATCAGCCCCAGCATTTT
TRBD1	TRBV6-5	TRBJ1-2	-	CASRQGQGNYGYTF	TGTGCCAGCAGACAAGGACAGGGGAACTATGGCTACACCTTC
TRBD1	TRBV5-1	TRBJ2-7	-	CASSFLGTGSYEQYF	TGCGCCAGCAGCTTCTTAGGGACAGGGTCCTACGAGCAGTACTTC
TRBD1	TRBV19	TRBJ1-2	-	CASNTGGNGYTF	TGTGCCAGTAATACAGGGGGCAATGGCTACACCTTC
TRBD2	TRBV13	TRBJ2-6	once	CASRASGSVGANVLTF	TGTGCCAGCAGGGCTAGCGGATCGGTTGGGGCCAACGTCCTGACTTTC
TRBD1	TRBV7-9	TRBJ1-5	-	CASSLSQGTGFEPQHF	TGTGCCAGCAGCTTAAGTCAGGGGACAGGGTTTGAGCCCCAGCATTTT
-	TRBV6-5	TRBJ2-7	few	CARRTGGFSYEQYF	TGTGCCAGGCGGACAGGAGGGTTCTCCTACGAGCAGTACTTC
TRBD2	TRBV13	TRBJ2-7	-	CASSLGALAGVYEQYF	TGTGCCAGCAGCCTAGGGGCGCTAGCGGGAGTTTACGAGCAGTACTTC
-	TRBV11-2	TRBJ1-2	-	CASSLGIGAFNYGYTF	TGTGCCAGCAGCTTAGGAATAGGGGCCTTTAACTATGGCTACACCTTC
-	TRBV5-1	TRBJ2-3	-	CASSLRASSTDTQYF	TGCGCCAGCAGCTTGAGGGCTAGCAGCACAGATACGCAGTATTTT
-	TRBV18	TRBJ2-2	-	CASSPPSGVPGELFF	TGTGCCAGCTCACCACCCTCAGGGGTGCCCGGGGAGCTGTTTTTT
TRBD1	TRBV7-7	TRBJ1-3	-	CASSLGQGPGNTIYF	TGTGCCAGCAGCTTAGGACAGGGTCCCGGAAACACCATATATTTT
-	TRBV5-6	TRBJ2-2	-	CASSFTRKVHTGELFF	TGTGCCAGCAGCTTCACGCGGAAGGTTCACACCGGGGAGCTGTTTTTT